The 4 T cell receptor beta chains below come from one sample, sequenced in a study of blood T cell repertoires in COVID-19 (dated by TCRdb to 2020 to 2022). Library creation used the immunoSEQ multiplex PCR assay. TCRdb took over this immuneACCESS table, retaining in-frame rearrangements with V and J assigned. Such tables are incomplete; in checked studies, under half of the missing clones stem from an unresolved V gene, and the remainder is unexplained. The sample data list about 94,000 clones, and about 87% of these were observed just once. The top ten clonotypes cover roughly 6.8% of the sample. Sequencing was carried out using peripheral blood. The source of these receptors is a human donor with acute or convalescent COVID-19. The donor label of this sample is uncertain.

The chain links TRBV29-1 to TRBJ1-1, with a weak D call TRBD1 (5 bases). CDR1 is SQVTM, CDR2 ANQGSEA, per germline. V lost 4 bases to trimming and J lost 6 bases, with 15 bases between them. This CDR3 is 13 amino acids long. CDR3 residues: CSVGVGRRAEAFF. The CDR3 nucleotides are TGCAGCGTTGGAGTGGGGCGCCGGGCTGAAGCTTTCTTT.

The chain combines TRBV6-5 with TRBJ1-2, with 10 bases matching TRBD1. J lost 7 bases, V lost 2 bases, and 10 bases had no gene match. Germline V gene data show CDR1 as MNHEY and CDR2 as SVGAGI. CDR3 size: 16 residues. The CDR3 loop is CASSYTTGGDVSGYTF. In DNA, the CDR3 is TGTGCCAGCAGTTACACGACAGGGGGCGACGTAAGTGGCTACACCTTC.

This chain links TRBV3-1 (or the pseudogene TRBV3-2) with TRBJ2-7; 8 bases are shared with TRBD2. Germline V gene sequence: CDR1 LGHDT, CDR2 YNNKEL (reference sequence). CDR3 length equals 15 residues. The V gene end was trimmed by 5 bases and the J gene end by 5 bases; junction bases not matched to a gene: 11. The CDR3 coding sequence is TGTGCCAGCAGCTCGGGGGGGACCCCTTGGGACGAGCAGTACTTC. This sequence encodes CASSSGGTPWDEQYF.

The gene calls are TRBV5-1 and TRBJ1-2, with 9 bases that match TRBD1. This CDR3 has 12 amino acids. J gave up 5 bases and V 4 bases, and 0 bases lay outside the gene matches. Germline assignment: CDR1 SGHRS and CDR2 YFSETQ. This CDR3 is CASSGQGYGYTF. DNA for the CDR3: TGCGCCAGCAGCGGACAGGGGTATGGCTACACCTTC.